The 20 T cell receptor beta chains in this list originate from one sample, sequenced in a study of blood T cell repertoires in COVID-19. TCRdb's copy holds only in-frame clones and misses some; the assay was immunoSEQ multiplex PCR. Of some 31,000 clones in the sample, approximately 90% were seen once. Sequencing used peripheral blood. The receptors derive from a human donor in a cohort sampled during active COVID-19.

The rearrangement links TRBV18 to TRBJ1-5; 7 nucleotides match TRBD1. J lost 6 bases, V lost 4 bases, and 18 bases had no gene match. Germline assignment: CDR1 KGHSH and CDR2 LQKENI. This CDR3 contains 18 residues. CDR3 protein: CASSLRFADRATSQPQHF. CDR3 bases: TGTGCCAGCTCACTTAGATTCGCCGACAGGGCGACCAGTCAGCCCCAGCATTTT.

This chain connects TRBV29-1 to TRBJ2-7; TRBD2 matches at 8 bases. The CDR3 is 13 residues long. CDR1 is SQVTM, CDR2 ANQGSEA, per germline. The CDR3 loop reads CSASREGPYEQYF. CDR3 in DNA: TGCAGTGCTAGTCGGGAGGGTCCCTACGAGCAGTACTTC.

V gene TRBV7-8 combines with J gene TRBJ1-5, with 9 bases aligning to TRBD1. Germline V lookup: CDR1 SGHVS, CDR2 FQNEAQ. The CDR3 runs 21 residues. With V trimmed by 0 bases and J by 0 bases, 15 bases remained unmatched. CDR3 DNA sequence: TGTGCCAGCAGCTTAGCTACAGGGGGCATGATTGGGGCTTTTAGCAATCAGCCCCAGCATTTT. Residues: CASSLATGGMIGAFSNQPQHF.

The chain couples TRBV18 to TRBJ2-2; maybe TRBD2 (5 bases). V lost 3 bases and J lost 6, with 20 bases in between. The CDR3 totals 17 residues. Per the germline V gene, CDR1 is KGHSH and CDR2 is LQKENI. This CDR3 reads CASSPHPPTGSPGELFF. CDR3 coding DNA: TGTGCCAGCTCACCCCATCCCCCGACGGGGTCCCCCGGGGAGCTGTTTTTT.

With respect to this clone: At one of its ends the junction is not consistent with the germline gene, which may arise from a read error. The rearrangement joins TRBV7-7 to TRBJ2-5, with 15 bases matching TRBD2. Germline V gene lookup returns CDR1 SSHAT and CDR2 FNYEAQ (reference sequence). The CDR3 extends over 15 amino acids. CDR3 in amino acids: CASSPGLAGGETQYF. The CDR3 nucleotides are TGTGCTAGCAGCCCGGGACTAGCGGGAGGAGAGACCCAGTACTTC.

This clone was seen once. V usage is TRBV4-1 and J usage is TRBJ1-3; D possibly corresponds to TRBD1 (5 bases). V was trimmed by 0 bases and J by 3 bases, leaving 9 bases between them. Germline values: CDR1 MGHRA, CDR2 YSYEKL. This CDR3 spans 15 amino acids. CDR3 sequence (DNA): TGCGCCAGCAGCCAAGATGAAAGGGGTGGAAACACCATATATTTT. Amino acids: CASSQDERGGNTIYF.

This rearrangement joins TRBV11-1 to TRBJ1-4; D uncertain. The CDR3 spans 15 residues. V dropped 6 bases and J dropped 2 bases, with 13 bases sitting between them. Germline V gene lookup returns CDR1 SGHAT and CDR2 FQDESV (reference sequence). CDR3 nucleotides: TGTGCCAGCAGTCCCTCCCGGGTCACTAATGAAAAACTGTTTTTT. This codes for CASSPSRVTNEKLFF.

CDR3 region: CASSRGQVPEAFF. The CDR3 nucleotides read TGTGCCAGCAGCCGGGGACAGGTACCTGAAGCTTTCTTT. The V gene is TRBV7-9, the J gene TRBJ1-1, with 8 bases that match TRBD1. The CDR3 extends over 13 amino acids. Per the germline V gene, CDR1 is SEHNR and CDR2 is FQNEAQ (reference sequence). Germline trimming cut 5 bases from V and 6 bases from J; bases unmatched to any gene: 5.

This chain connects TRBV28 to TRBJ1-5; D is perhaps TRBD1 (6 bases). V was clipped by 11 bases and J by 2 bases, with 22 bases between them. CDR3 length: 16 amino acids. Germline assignment: CDR1 MDHEN and CDR2 SYDVKM. The chain's CDR3 is CASGVPSTGGNQPQHF. CDR3 bases: TGTGCCTCAGGGGTCCCGTCGACCGGGGGCAATCAGCCCCAGCATTTT.

This clone has only one observation. The gene calls are TRBV18 and TRBJ1-6; D ambiguous. V lost 4 bases, J lost 5 bases, and 15 bases lay in between. Germline V CDR1 and CDR2: KGHSH, LQKENI. The length of the CDR3 is 16 residues. In nucleotides, the CDR3 is TGTGCCAGCTCACAATCCACAGTATCAGATAATTCACCCCTCCACTTT. It codes for CASSQSTVSDNSPLHF.

V gene TRBV28 combines with J gene TRBJ1-2; 10 bases line up with TRBD1. Germline CDR1 MDHEN, CDR2 SYDVKM. The junction had 6 bases not matched to a gene; V was cut back by 7 bases and J by 4 bases. The CDR3 has 14 amino acids. Here the CDR3 DNA reads TGTGCCAGCATCACCGGGACAGGGGTCTATGGCTACACCTTC. Protein: CASITGTGVYGYTF.

The chain has TRBV5-1 and TRBJ2-4; TRBD2 agrees at 9 bases. CDR3 size: 14 residues. The V and J ends lost 4 bases and 8 bases, in that order; junction bases with no gene match: 7. Germline V gene lookup returns CDR1 SGHRS and CDR2 YFSETQ. In DNA form, the CDR3 reads TGCGCCAGCAGCCCCTTAGCGGGAGAGGACATTCAGTACTTC. This encodes CASSPLAGEDIQYF.

The chain carries TRBV19 and TRBJ2-7; 14 nucleotides line up with TRBD2. The CDR3 is made up of 15 amino acids. Germline values: CDR1 LNHDA, CDR2 SQIVND (reference sequence). V shed 9 bases, J shed 3 bases, and the junction held 7 bases outside the gene matches. The chain's CDR3 is CARKGLAGVSYEQYF. As DNA, the CDR3 is TGTGCCAGGAAGGGACTAGCGGGAGTCAGCTACGAGCAGTACTTC.

V usage is TRBV6-2 or TRBV6-3 and J usage is TRBJ2-7; 9 nucleotides align to TRBD1. V gave up 4 bases and J gave up 3 bases; unmatched junction bases: 7. Germline CDR1 MNHEY, CDR2 SVGEGT. The CDR3 contains 15 residues. CDR3 DNA sequence: TGTGCCAGCAGTTTCTCCGGGACAGGGTACTACGAGCAGTACTTC. Its protein product is CASSFSGTGYYEQYF.

This rearrangement joins TRBV7-2 to TRBJ1-2; 11 nucleotides align to TRBD1. CDR1 is SGHTA and CDR2 is FQGNSA in the germline V gene. The J segment lost 4 bases and the V segment lost 5 bases, leaving 3 bases of the junction unmatched. The CDR3 has 14 amino acids. CDR3 protein: CASSRTGGGYGYTF. The CDR3 region has the DNA TGTGCCAGCAGCCGGACAGGGGGCGGCTATGGCTACACCTTC.

The chain employs TRBV2 and TRBJ1-2, with D hard to call. The CDR3 runs 15 residues. CDR1 SNHLY and CDR2 FYNNEI come from the germline V gene. Between the trimmed V and J ends, which lost 3 bases and 4 bases, there was a span of 15 bases. CDR3 bases: TGTGCCAGCAGTGACCTCAGCGTCCCCACCTATGGCTACACCTTC. Its protein product is CASSDLSVPTYGYTF.

This rearrangement joins TRBV12-3 or TRBV12-4 to TRBJ1-2; 8 positions match TRBD1. The CDR3 spans 13 residues. Trimming cost V 6 bases and J 2 bases; bases outside gene matches: 2. CDR3: CASSRGPNYGYTF. The CDR3 DNA is TGTGCCAGCAGCAGGGGGCCCAACTATGGCTACACCTTC.

This chain uses TRBV7-9 with TRBJ2-1; D is perhaps TRBD1 (6 bases). Germline V CDR1 and CDR2: SEHNR, FQNEAQ (reference sequence). This CDR3 is built from 15 residues. V was trimmed by 2 bases and J by 15 bases, leaving 23 bases between them. The DNA for the CDR3 is TGTGCCAGCAGCTTAAAAGGGGGTGCCGAGGCAGGATGGTTCTTC. Residues: CASSLKGGAEAGWFF.

This clone was recorded once. The chain couples TRBV2 to TRBJ1-1; 7 bases line up with TRBD1. This CDR3 has 18 residues. Trimming took 6 bases from V and 1 from J; bases not matched to a gene: 17. Germline V gene data show CDR1 as SNHLY and CDR2 as FYNNEI. CDR3 DNA sequence: TGTGCCAGCAGAGGGGGCCGGGGGAAGAGGGGTTGGAACACTGAAGCTTTCTTT. Encoded protein: CASRGGRGKRGWNTEAFF.

The chain recombines TRBV7-9 with TRBJ1-4, with D unclear. V lost 4 bases, J lost 3 bases, and 21 bases lay in between. Germline lookup yields CDR1 SEHNR and CDR2 FQNEAQ (reference sequence). CDR3 length: 18 amino acids. The CDR3 region has the DNA TGTGCCAGCAGCTCATCATGGGAGGTAGCCCACGCTAATGAAAAACTGTTTTTT. This sequence encodes CASSSSWEVAHANEKLFF.